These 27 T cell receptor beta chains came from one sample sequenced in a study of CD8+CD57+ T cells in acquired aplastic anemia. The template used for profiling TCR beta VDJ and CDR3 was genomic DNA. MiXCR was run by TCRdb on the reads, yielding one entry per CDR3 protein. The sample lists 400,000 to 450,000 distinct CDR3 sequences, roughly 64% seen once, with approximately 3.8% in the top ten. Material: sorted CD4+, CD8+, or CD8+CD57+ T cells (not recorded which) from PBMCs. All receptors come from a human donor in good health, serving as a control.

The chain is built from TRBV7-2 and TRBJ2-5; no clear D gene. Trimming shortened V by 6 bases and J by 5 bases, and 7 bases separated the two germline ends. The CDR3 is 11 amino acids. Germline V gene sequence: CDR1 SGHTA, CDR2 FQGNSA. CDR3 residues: CASSEAETQYF. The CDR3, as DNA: TGTGCCAGCAGTGAAGCTGAGACCCAGTACTTC. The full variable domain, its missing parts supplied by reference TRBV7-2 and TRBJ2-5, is GAGVSQSPSNKVTEKGKDVELRCDPISGHTALYWYRQSLGQGLEFLIYFQGNSAPDKSGLPSDRFSAERTGGSVSTLTIQRTQQEDSAVYLCASSEAETQYFGPGTRLLVL.

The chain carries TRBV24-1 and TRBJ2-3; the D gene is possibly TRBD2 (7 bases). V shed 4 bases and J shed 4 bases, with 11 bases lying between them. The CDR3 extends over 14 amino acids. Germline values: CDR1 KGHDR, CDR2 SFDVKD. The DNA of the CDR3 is TGTGCCACCAGTGAGGGGGGGGCCTCAGATACGCAGTATTTT. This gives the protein CATSEGGASDTQYF.

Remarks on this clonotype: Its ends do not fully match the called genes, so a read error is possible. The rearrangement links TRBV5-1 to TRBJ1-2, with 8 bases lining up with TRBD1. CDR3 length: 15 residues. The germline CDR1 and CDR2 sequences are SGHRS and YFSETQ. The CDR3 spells CASSLARQGATGYTF. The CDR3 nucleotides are TGTGCCAGCAGCTTAGCCCGTCAGGGGGCAACTGGCTACACCTTC.

The CDR3 nucleotides are TGTGCCAGCAGCTTGGCGGAGGGACAGGAGTATTCACCCCTCCACTTT. This codes for CASSLAEGQEYSPLHF. The V gene is TRBV5-4, the J gene TRBJ1-6, with 8 nucleotides matching TRBD1. The germline CDR1 and CDR2 sequences are SGHNT and YYREEE (reference sequence). Trimming at V came to 0 bases and at J to 8 bases, leaving 7 bases not matched to a gene. The CDR3 is 16 residues long.

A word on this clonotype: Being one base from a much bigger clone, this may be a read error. The CDR3 protein is CASSRPGQGAREQSF. CDR3 nucleotides: TGTGCCAGCAGTAGACCGGGACAGGGGGCTAGGGAGCAGTCCTTC. V usage is TRBV6-4 and J usage is TRBJ2-1, with 12 bases matching TRBD1. This CDR3 region has 15 residues. Germline CDR1 reads MRHNA; CDR2 reads SNTAGT.

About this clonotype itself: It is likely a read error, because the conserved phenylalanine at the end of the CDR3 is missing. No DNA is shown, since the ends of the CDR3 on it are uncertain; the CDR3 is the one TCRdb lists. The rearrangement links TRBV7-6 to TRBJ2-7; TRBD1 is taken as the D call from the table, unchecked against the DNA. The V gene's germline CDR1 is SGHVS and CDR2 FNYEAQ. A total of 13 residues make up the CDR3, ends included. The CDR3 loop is CASSLSGSLGEYQ.

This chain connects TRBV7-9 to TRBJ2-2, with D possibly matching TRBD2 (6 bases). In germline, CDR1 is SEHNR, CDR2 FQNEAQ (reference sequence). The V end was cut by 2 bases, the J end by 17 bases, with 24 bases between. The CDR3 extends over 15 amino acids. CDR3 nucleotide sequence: TGTGCCAGCAGCTTATTTTCGGGGGATACGCAGTATTTTTTTTTT. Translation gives CASSLFSGDTQYFFF.

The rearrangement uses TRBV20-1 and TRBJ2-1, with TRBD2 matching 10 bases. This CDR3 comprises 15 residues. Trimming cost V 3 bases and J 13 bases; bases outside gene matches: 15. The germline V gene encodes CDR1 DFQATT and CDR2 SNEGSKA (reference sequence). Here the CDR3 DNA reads TGCAGTGCTAGGGGGCAGCGGGGGGGGCACGAGACCCAGTTCTTC. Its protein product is CSARGQRGGHETQFF.

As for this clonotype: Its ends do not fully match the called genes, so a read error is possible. The CDR3 loop reads CASRMSRLIYGHTF. The CDR3 DNA is TGTGCCAGCAGAATGAGCAGACTAATCTATGGCCACACCTTC. The chain links TRBV2 to TRBJ2-7, with D perhaps matching TRBD2 (5 bases). Germline values: CDR1 SNHLY, CDR2 FYNNEI. The CDR3 runs 14 residues.

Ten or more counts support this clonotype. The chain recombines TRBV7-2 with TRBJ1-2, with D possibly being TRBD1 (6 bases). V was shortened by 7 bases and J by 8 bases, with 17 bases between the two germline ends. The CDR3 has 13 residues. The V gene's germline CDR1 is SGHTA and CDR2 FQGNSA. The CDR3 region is CASKKGGWRGYTF. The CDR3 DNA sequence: TGTGCCAGCAAAAAGGGGGGTTGGAGAGGCTACACCTTC.

CDR3 loop: CASSFGPGYEQYV. The CDR3 DNA sequence: TGTGCCAGCAGTTTTGGGCCAGGCTACGAGCAGTACGTC. This chain joins TRBV6-5 and TRBJ2-7; D unclear. Germline CDR1 reads MNHEY; CDR2 reads SVGAGI. The V and J ends lost 4 bases and 3 bases respectively, with 10 bases between them. This CDR3 contains 13 residues.

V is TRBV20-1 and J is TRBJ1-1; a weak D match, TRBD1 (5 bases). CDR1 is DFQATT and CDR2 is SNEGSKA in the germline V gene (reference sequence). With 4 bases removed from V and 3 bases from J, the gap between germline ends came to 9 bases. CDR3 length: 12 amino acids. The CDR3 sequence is CSAILRDTEAFF. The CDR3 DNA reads TGCAGTGCTATTCTCAGGGACACTGAAGCTTTCTTT.

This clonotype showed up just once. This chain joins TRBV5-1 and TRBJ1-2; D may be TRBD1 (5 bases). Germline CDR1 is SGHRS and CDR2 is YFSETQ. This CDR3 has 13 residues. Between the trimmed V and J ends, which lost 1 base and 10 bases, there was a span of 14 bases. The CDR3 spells CASSLTTEQPYTF. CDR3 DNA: TGCGCCAGCAGCTTGACGACAGAGCAGCCCTACACCTTC.

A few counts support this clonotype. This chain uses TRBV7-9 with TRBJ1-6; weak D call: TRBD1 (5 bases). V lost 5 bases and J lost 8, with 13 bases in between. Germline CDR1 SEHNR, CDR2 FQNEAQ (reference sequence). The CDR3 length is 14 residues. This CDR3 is CASSPGRSHSPLHF. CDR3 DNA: TGTGCCAGCAGCCCGGGACGGAGCCATTCACCCCTCCACTTT. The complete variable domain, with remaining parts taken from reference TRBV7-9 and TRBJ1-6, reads DTGVSQNPRHKITKRGQNVTFRCDPISEHNRLYWYRQTLGQGPEFLTYFQNEAQLEKSRLLSDRFSAERPKGSFSTLEIQRTEQGDSAMYLCASSPGRSHSPLHFGNGTRLTVT.

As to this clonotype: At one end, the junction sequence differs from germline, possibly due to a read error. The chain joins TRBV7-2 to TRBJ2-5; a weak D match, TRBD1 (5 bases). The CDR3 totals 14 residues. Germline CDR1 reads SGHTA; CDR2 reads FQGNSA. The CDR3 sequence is CASSDSEGVPPHFF. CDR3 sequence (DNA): TGTGCCAGCAGCGACTCAGAAGGGGTACCCCCCCACTTTTTC.

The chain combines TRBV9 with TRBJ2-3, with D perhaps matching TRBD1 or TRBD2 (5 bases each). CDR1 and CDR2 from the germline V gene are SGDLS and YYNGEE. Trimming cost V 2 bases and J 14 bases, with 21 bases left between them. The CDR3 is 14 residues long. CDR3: CASSVTLGDLTMYF. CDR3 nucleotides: TGTGCCAGCAGCGTCACCCTGGGGGACCTAACTATGTATTTT.

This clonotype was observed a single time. This CDR3 is CSANPGQADLFF. CDR3 bases: TGCAGTGCTAACCCGGGACAGGCAGACTTGTTTTTT. This chain connects TRBV20-1 to TRBJ2-2; 8 bases line up with TRBD1. Germline CDR1 reads DFQATT; CDR2 reads SNEGSKA (reference sequence). The V and J ends lost 4 bases and 15 bases, in that order; junction bases with no gene match: 10. The CDR3 is 12 residues long.

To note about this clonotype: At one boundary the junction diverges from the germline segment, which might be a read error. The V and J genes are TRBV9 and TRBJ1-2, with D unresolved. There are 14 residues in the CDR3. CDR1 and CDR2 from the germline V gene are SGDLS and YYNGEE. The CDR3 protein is CATSRELGPYGYTF. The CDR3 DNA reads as TGTGCCACCAGCAGAGAGCTAGGGCCATATGGCTATACCTTC.

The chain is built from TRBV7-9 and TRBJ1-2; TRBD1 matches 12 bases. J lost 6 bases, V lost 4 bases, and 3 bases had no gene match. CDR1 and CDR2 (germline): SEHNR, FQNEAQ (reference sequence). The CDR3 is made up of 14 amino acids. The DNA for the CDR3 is TGTGCCAGCAGCTCGGGACAGGGGGCTCATGGCTACACCTTC. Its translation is CASSSGQGAHGYTF.

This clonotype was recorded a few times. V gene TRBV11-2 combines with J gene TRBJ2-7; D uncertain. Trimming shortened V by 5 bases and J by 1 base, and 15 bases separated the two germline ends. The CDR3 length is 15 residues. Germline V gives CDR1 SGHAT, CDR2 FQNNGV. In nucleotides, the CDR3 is TGTGCCAGCAGCCCTTCCGACACCGTATCCTACGAGCAGTACTTC. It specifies CASSPSDTVSYEQYF.

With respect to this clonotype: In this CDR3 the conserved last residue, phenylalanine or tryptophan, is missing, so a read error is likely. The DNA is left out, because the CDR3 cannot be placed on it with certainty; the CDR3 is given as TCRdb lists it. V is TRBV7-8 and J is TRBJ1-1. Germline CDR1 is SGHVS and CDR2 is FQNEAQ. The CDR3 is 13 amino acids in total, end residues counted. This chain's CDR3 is CASSFGRTVNTEV.

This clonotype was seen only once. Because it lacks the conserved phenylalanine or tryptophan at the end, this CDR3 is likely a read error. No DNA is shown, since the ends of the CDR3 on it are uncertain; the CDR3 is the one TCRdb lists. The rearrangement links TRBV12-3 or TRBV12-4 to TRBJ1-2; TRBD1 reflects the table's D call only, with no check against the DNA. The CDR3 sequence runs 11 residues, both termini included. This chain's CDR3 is CASSSGQGHTY.

In DNA, the CDR3 is TGTGCCAGCAGCGCAACGGCAGGGAGGGGGAGCAGTAATACGCAGTATTTT. As protein: CASSATAGRGSSNTQYF. The V call is TRBV9, the J call TRBJ2-3; weak D call: TRBD2 (7 bases). Trimming took off 3 bases at V and 7 bases at J, with 24 bases between the two ends. Germline CDR1 and CDR2: SGDLS and YYNGEE. The CDR3 totals 17 residues.

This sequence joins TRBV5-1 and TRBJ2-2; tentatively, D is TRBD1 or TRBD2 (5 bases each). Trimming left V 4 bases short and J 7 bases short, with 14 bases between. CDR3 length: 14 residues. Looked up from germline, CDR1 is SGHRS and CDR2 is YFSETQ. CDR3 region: CASSLVGDHGELFF. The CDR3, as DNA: TGCGCCAGCAGCCTGGTTGGGGACCACGGGGAGCTGTTTTTT.

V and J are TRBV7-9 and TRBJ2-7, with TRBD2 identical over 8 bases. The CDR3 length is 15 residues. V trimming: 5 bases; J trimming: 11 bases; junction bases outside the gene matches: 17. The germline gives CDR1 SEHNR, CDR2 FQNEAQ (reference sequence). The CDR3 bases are TGTGCCAGCAGCCTCTCGGCGGGGGGAACCTACATGGAGTACTTC. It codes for CASSLSAGGTYMEYF.

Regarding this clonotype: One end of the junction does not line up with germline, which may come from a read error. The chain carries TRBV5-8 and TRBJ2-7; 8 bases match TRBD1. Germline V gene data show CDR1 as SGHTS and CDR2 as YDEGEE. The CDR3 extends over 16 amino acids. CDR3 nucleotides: TGCGCCACCAGCAGGGAGGCGCGGGACAGGCCTCTCGAGCAGTACTTC. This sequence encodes CATSREARDRPLEQYF.

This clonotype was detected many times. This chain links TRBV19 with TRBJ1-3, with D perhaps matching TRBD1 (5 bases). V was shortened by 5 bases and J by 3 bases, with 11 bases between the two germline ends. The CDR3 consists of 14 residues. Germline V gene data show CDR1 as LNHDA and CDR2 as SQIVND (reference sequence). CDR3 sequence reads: CASSWQGGGNTIYF. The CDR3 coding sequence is TGTGCCAGTAGTTGGCAGGGAGGTGGAAACACCATATATTTT.